This T cell receptor (beta chain) was observed in a study of cytomegalovirus exposure and HLA in healthy donors. Study in general: An analysis done earlier identified more than 100 million unique TCR beta sequences from 150 million to 200 million T cells.

Study-wide findings and caveats: There were reportedly fewer N-insertions in an Asian-associated ancestry cluster than the roughly 700-donor mean, in a later analysis. Published work reported that the classifier diagnosed cytomegalovirus status with high specificity and sensitivity.

With respect to this clone: Its cognate antigen is unknown.

This CDR3 spans 12 amino acids. Germline V gives CDR1 SGHRS, CDR2 YFSETQ. The V end lost 5 bases, the J end lost 4 bases, and 10 bases lay between the germline ends. PCR employed 60 Vbeta and 13 Jbeta primers. The protocol was immunoSEQ multiplex PCR, while the TCRdb copy is restricted to in-frame clones and leaves out a portion. The sample includes about 50,000 clones, roughly 81% seen only once; the top ten take under 3.5%. The rearrangement uses TRBV5-1 and TRBJ2-7, with a possible D match to TRBD2 (7 bases). Source material: PBMCs. The receptor comes from a woman in her thirties or forties in good health and CMV-seropositive. CDR3 in amino acids: CASSEGGYEQYF. CDR3 nucleotide sequence: TGCGCCAGCAGTGAGGGGGGGTACGAGCAGTACTTC.